This T cell receptor (beta chain) comes out of a study of identical twins. A single record per CDR3 protein comes from TCRdb applying MiXCR to the 5' RACE reads. The repertoire holds hundreds of thousands of distinct CDR3 sequences, with 6.1% as singletons. Germline CDR1 LGHDT, CDR2 YNNKEL (reference sequence). V was pared by 1 base and J by 5 bases, with 6 bases between. CDR3 length: 13 residues. This clonotype was observed a handful of times. The antigen remains undetermined. Among all donors, each was a healthy Caucasian. Broader study findings: Insertion counts were lower in abundant cord blood beta clonotypes, a trend that memory repertoires did not show. Cross-sectional statistics underpinned the conclusions; the same donors were not followed.

The rearrangement links TRBV3-1 to TRBJ1-5; D is ambiguous. Source material: naive T cells sorted from blood. The source is a man between 18 and 35 years old in good health. The CDR3, as DNA: TGTGCCAGCAGCCAAGCTCCGGATCAGCCCCAGCATTTT. Translation gives CASSQAPDQPQHF.